Listed here are 15 T cell receptor beta chains from one sample, sequenced in a study of T cells in localized non-small cell lung cancer. Sequenced by immunoSEQ multiplex PCR; TCRdb stores in-frame clones only, minus some. The data show thousands of clones, around 22% seen once. The sequencing used normal lung tissue next to the tumor, collected before any cancer treatment. The receptor set was obtained from a male donor at least 60 years old with stage I lung adenocarcinoma.

By frequency in the sample, this clone is large (0.1 to 1%). This rearrangement joins TRBV6-8 to TRBJ2-3, with a weak D call TRBD1 (5 bases). The CDR3 is 15 residues long. Germline lookup yields CDR1 MNHGY and CDR2 SAAAGT. V shed 2 bases and J shed 5 bases, with 14 bases lying between them. The CDR3 sequence: CASSYGWGRQDTQYF. CDR3 coding DNA: TGTGCCAGCAGTTACGGTTGGGGCAGGCAAGATACGCAGTATTTT.

This clone was counted a few times. The chain joins TRBV11-3 to TRBJ1-2, with no clear D. Trimming shortened V by 5 bases and J by 4 bases, and 17 bases separated the two germline ends. Germline V lookup: CDR1 SGHNT, CDR2 YENEEA. This CDR3 contains 15 residues. The CDR3 DNA reads as TGTGCCAGCAGCCAAGGGTCGGGAGTATCCTATGGCTACACCTTC. This encodes CASSQGSGVSYGYTF.

The genes are TRBV28 and TRBJ1-4; D is ambiguous. The germline V gene encodes CDR1 MDHEN and CDR2 SYDVKM. V was pared by 2 bases and J by 8 bases, with 15 bases between. The CDR3 totals 15 residues. The CDR3 spells CASSLVDTGYEKLFF. The CDR3 coding sequence is TGTGCCAGCAGTTTAGTCGACACGGGGTACGAAAAACTGTTTTTT. Full variable domain (outside the CDR3, taken from reference TRBV28 and TRBJ1-4): DVKVTQSSRYLVKRTGEKVFLECVQDMDHENMFWYRQDPGLGLRLIYFSYDVKMKEKGDIPEGYSVSREKKERFSLILESASTNQTSMYLCASSLVDTGYEKLFFGSGTQLSVL.

By sample fraction, this clone is medium-sized. CDR3 protein: CASSVGQPPEAFF. Written as DNA, the CDR3 is TGTGCCAGCAGCGTTGGGCAGCCTCCTGAAGCTTTCTTT. V gene TRBV9 combines with J gene TRBJ1-1; D not certain. Trimming took off 2 bases at V and 6 bases at J, with 11 bases between the two ends. The CDR3 has 13 residues. Germline values: CDR1 SGDLS, CDR2 YYNGEE.

The chain carries TRBV19 and TRBJ2-2; D might be TRBD2 (6 bases). Germline-derived CDR1 and CDR2 are LNHDA and SQIVND (reference sequence). The CDR3 runs 13 residues. V lost 3 bases and J 6 bases, leaving 8 bases between the germline ends. CDR3 nucleotides: TGTGCCAGTAGTATTTCGGGGGCCGGGGAGCTGTTTTTT. It is translated as CASSISGAGELFF. Together with reference TRBV19 and TRBJ2-2, the CDR3 gives the full variable domain: DGGITQSPKYLFRKEGQNVTLSCEQNLNHDAMYWYRQDPGQGLRLIYYSQIVNDFQKGDIAEGYSVSREKKESFPLTVTSAQKNPTAFYLCASSISGAGELFFGEGSRLTVL.

Relative to its sample, this clone is large. V gene TRBV29-1 combines with J gene TRBJ2-1; 12 bases fit TRBD2. CDR3 length: 20 residues. Germline CDR1 and CDR2: SQVTM and ANQGSEA. The V and J ends lost 0 bases and 5 bases, in that order; junction bases with no gene match: 17. CDR3 protein: CSVEDGYRTSGVLEDNEQFF. DNA of the CDR3: TGCAGCGTTGAAGACGGCTACAGGACTAGCGGGGTCCTCGAGGACAATGAGCAGTTCTTC.

V gene TRBV30 combines with J gene TRBJ2-4; 9 positions agree with TRBD1. Per germline, CDR1 GTSNPN and CDR2 SVGIG (reference sequence). Trimming took 5 bases from V and 4 from J; bases not matched to a gene: 6. The CDR3 extends over 14 amino acids. Written as DNA, the CDR3 is TGTGCCTGGGAAAAGGGGACAGGGAAAAACATTCAGTACTTC. It specifies CAWEKGTGKNIQYF.

By share of the sample, this clone is large. The chain employs TRBV6-8 and TRBJ2-1, with unresolved D. CDR1 and CDR2 (germline): MNHGY, SAAAGT. The length of the CDR3 is 12 residues. Trimming removed 5 bases from V and 3 bases from J, with 5 bases in between. The CDR3 coding sequence is TGTGCCAGCAGTCCAAACTACAATGAGCAGTTCTTC. Its translation is CASSPNYNEQFF.

At least ten counts were recorded for this clone. The V and J genes are TRBV6-8 and TRBJ2-3; D is undetermined. Looked up from germline, CDR1 is MNHGY and CDR2 is SAAAGT. The CDR3 sequence is 15 residues long. Trimming took off 0 bases at V and 5 bases at J, with 12 bases between the two ends. In DNA, the CDR3 is TGTGCCAGCAGTTACTCGACCAGTACCGGAGATACGCAGTATTTT. Protein sequence: CASSYSTSTGDTQYF.

This clone was detected many times. The chain is built from TRBV11-3 and TRBJ1-3; TRBD1 matches 8 bases. V trimming: 5 bases; J trimming: 0 bases; junction bases outside the gene matches: 6. Germline assignment: CDR1 SGHNT and CDR2 YENEEA. This CDR3 region has 16 residues. The CDR3 region has the DNA TGTGCCAGCAGCACAGGGGGGGCGAGCTCTGGAAACACCATATATTTT. Encoded protein: CASSTGGASSGNTIYF.

The chain combines TRBV9 with TRBJ2-7, with 12 bases that match TRBD2. The CDR3 extends over 16 amino acids. Germline V CDR1 and CDR2: SGDLS, YYNGEE. V lost 3 bases, J lost 5 bases, and 9 bases stayed unmatched. CDR3 protein: CASSGGTSGLVDEQYF. In nucleotides, the CDR3 is TGTGCCAGCAGCGGAGGGACTAGCGGGCTCGTGGACGAGCAGTACTTC.

This clone came up a few times. The J gene is TRBJ2-7, the V gene TRBV6-8; 9 nucleotides agree with TRBD1. Looked up from germline, CDR1 is MNHGY and CDR2 is SAAAGT. The CDR3 runs to 15 residues. V lost 4 bases, J lost 3 bases, and 7 bases stayed unmatched. For the CDR3, the DNA is TGTGCCAGCAGTTCCGGGACAGGGAGGAACTACGAGCAGTACTTC. Translated, it gives CASSSGTGRNYEQYF.

V gene TRBV30 combines with J gene TRBJ2-1, with D maybe TRBD1 (5 bases). The CDR3 runs 12 residues. The V gene lost 4 bases and the J gene lost 7 bases, with 11 bases spanning the gap. Per germline, CDR1 GTSNPN and CDR2 SVGIG (reference sequence). CDR3 region: CAWKGLGNEQFF. DNA for the CDR3: TGTGCCTGGAAGGGGTTGGGTAATGAGCAGTTCTTC.

This clone showed up just a few times. The CDR3 DNA reads TGTGCCAGCAGCTTAGAAGCTCCCTCAACTGAGCAGTTCTTC. Translated, it gives CASSLEAPSTEQFF. This sequence joins TRBV7-1 and TRBJ2-1; D remains ambiguous. TRBV7-1 is sorted into the ORF group, with uncertain function. V was shortened by 4 bases and J by 9 bases, with 16 bases between the two germline ends. The CDR3 covers 14 residues.

This clone is deemed medium-sized. The gene calls are TRBV9 and TRBJ2-3; 9 bases align to TRBD2. V lost 0 bases, J lost 2 bases, and 4 bases stayed unmatched. The germline CDR1 and CDR2 sequences are SGDLS and YYNGEE. CDR3 length: 16 residues. CDR3 nucleotides: TGTGCCAGCAGCGTAGGTAGCGGGGGAAACACAGATACGCAGTATTTT. Translation: CASSVGSGGNTDTQYF. The complete variable domain, with remaining parts taken from reference TRBV9 and TRBJ2-3, reads DSGVTQTPKHLITATGQRVTLRCSPRSGDLSVYWYQQSLDQGLQFLIQYYNGEERAKGNILERFSAQQFPDLHSELNLSSLELGDSALYFCASSVGSGGNTDTQYFGPGTRLTVL.